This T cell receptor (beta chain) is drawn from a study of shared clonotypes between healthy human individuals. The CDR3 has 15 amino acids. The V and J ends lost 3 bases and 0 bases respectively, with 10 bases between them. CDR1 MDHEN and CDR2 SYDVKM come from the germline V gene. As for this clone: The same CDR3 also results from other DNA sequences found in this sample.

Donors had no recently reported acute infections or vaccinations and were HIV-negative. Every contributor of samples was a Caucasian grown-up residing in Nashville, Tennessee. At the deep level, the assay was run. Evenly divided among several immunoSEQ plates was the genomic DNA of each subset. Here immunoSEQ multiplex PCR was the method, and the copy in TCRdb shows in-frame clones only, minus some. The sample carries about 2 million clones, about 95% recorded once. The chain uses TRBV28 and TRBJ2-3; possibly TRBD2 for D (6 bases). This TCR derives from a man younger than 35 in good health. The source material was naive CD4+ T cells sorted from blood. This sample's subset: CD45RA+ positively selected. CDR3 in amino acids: CASSLGGVSTDTQYF. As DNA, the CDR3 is TGTGCCAGCAGTTTGGGCGGGGTAAGCACAGATACGCAGTATTTT.